This T cell receptor beta chain comes out of a study of cytomegalovirus exposure and HLA in healthy donors (TCRdb year 2017). Background on the whole study: An earlier analysis of under 600 of the donors reported approximately 290 Gb of sequence data and around 110 million unique TCR beta sequences from some 180 million T cells. HLA typing included class I and class II loci at four-digit resolution. The study aimed to test whether signatures of past pathogen exposure could be identified by cataloging public T cell receptors. Alongside the repertoire data, information on donor age, sex, ethnicity and CMV serostatus was compiled. In a later genetic analysis, genome-wide SNP genotypes for about 65% of the roughly 670 donors were used, and that subset was treated as a discovery cohort. Along with the roughly 700-subject first cohort, a separate validation cohort of around 110 different subjects was used. The later analysis used no new phenotypic data to find candidate immune exposures, relying instead on TCR beta sequences and their occurrence across donors. To predict cytomegalovirus infection status, the study combined high-throughput TCR immunosequencing, statistical association of individual TCRs with disease status, and machine learning. Because of strong linkage in the cohort, roughly five DR-DQ haplotypes were treated as single units for association and clustering. To decide whether each TCR beta V gene segment behaved as functional or pseudogenic, an earlier analysis of approximately 600 of the donors relied on high-throughput TCR beta sequencing. A later analysis re-examined previously published TCR beta repertoires from just over 650 donors and added high-resolution HLA genotyping to investigate patterns of TCR occurrence. The genetic ancestry cluster associated with self-reported Caucasian donors included 81% of the roughly 380 genotyped donors. Among some 400 genotyped donors of the cohort, an average of approximately 240,000 unique TCR beta nucleotide sequences was sequenced per donor, of which about 19% were non-productive. Every repertoire in the discovery cohort had been generated on one and the same sequencing platform. The study used immunosequencing to profile the T cell repertoires of several hundred subjects and linked those repertoires to cytomegalovirus serostatus. Typing coverage varied by locus: roughly 629-630 donors for A, B, C, DRB1 and DQB1; more than 500 for DQA1; over 600 for DPA1; approximately 490 for DPB1. An early release that covered 500 to 800 HLA-typed donors contained approximately 300 gigabases of sequencing data and about 84 million unique TCR sequences.

Beyond this particular receptor, the publication reports: A few of the identified cytomegalovirus-associated TCR beta chains were confirmed in vitro to be specific for cytomegalovirus antigens. Because counts were too low, seventeen rarely observed V segments, including chromosome 9 orphons, were excluded from the earlier analysis of around 590 of the donors. This cohort had only TCR beta chains sequenced, and the lack of alpha or paired-chain data limited which features could be detected. A later genetic analysis associated a missense DCLRE1C variant with V-gene and J-gene trimming of TCR beta chains, and an independent cohort replicated the association. A further reported finding was that TCR beta sequences accurately predicted the HLA-A and HLA-B alleles for most subjects in the first cohort. Some IMGT-functional V segments, including TRBV6-2 and TRBV6-3, could not be told apart with the 87-base-pair reads, so those segments were excluded. Broadly in line with IMGT annotations, most TCR beta V segments showed up in productive rearrangements about 87% or about 30% of the time in an earlier analysis of approximately 640 of the donors. According to a later genetic analysis, donors in an Asian-associated ancestry cluster had fewer N-insertions in productive TCRs than the approximately 650-donor mean. For the cohort, immune exposure information was limited to CMV serostatus. HLA typing was unavailable for some donors at each locus, so association tests used only the typed subset. Most CMV-associated TCR beta chains appeared to be HLA-restricted in a later analysis, and the HLA associations seemed to be driven largely by CMV exposure. The sequencing pipeline was judged likely to have produced a cluster of highly shared sequence variants as a technical artifact. A later analysis reported that several top co-occurrence clusters appeared linked to parvovirus B19, influenza, CMV and Epstein-Barr virus. It was suggested by the authors that the approach could potentially be generalized to other disease states and immunological phenotypes. A later analysis associated 16,951 TCR beta sequences with specific HLA alleles at a false discovery rate of 0.05. Correlated functional status among segregating V segments might reflect linkage disequilibrium, but an unknown experimental factor could not be ruled out. A total of 150 or so TCR beta chains were listed by the study as associated with cytomegalovirus. Most TCR sequences were seen in very few donors, while some public TCRs were found in many individuals. Strong co-occurrence of HLA alleles, especially DR and DQ, made assigning TCR associations to individual alleles difficult. The presence/absence analyses assumed that sequencing depth was roughly uniform across donors, and that assumption may not be true. In a later analysis, TCR association rates were found to vary across HLA loci, with the most associated TCRs seen for DRB1 alleles and the fewest for HLA-C alleles. Cytomegalovirus status was reported to be diagnosed by the classifier with high specificity and sensitivity in both the original and validation cohorts. In a later analysis, HLA-associated TCR beta chains were found to be more clonally expanded and to have lower generation probabilities than equally common non-associated chains.

The cohort consisted of hundreds of healthy bone marrow donors. At the time of sampling, every cohort member was nominally healthy, though immune exposures that went unrecorded were likely present. The donor was CMV seropositive and belonged to the group of more than 250 seropositive cohort members. Every donor gave a peripheral blood sample, and the peripheral blood mononuclear cells from that sample were used for TCR beta sequencing. Genomic DNA extraction from the blood cell samples was performed with the Qiagen DNeasy Blood Extraction Kit. Including the terminal cysteine and phenylalanine, the CDR3 comprises 14 residues. Here the CDR3 DNA is all that survives: 42 bases in frame from base 1. V ends up 0 bases short and J 7 bases short, with an unmatched junction base count of 3. CDR1 and CDR2 are read off the germline V gene (reference sequence) as MNHEY and SMNVEV. Turning to this clone: Its specific antigen is unknown. Base qualities are not at hand, and no much larger clone is one base apart.

The protocol used for the library was the immunoSEQ multiplex PCR assay. For the multiplex PCR, a mixture combining 60 forward primers for TCR Vbeta segments and 13 reverse primers for TCR Jbeta segments was used. A multiplex PCR assay on genomic DNA amplified the CDR3 region of rearranged TCR beta genes. The amplified TCR beta libraries were sequenced on the Illumina HiSeq System as 87-base-pair reads. The published analysis was carried out like this. In a later analysis, approximately 74 million unique TCR beta chains were counted across the 650 to 750 repertoires, and around 10 million of these chains were shared by at least two donors. Raw reads were error-corrected and collapsed into unique sequences by a nearest-neighbor algorithm in which closely related sequences were merged to remove PCR and sequencing errors. CDR3 sequences were aligned to IMGT reference sequences to assign V, D and J gene segments. For a sequence to be retained, at least a six-nucleotide match to both a V gene segment and a J gene segment was required. Rearrangements were called productive when the CDR3 lacked stop codons and stayed in frame with V and J; all others were non-productive. CDR3 was defined according to IMGT convention as the region running from the second conserved V-encoded cysteine to the conserved J-encoded phenylalanine. In an earlier analysis of more than 550 of the donors, sequences lacking an unambiguous match to a single V gene segment were excluded. In an earlier analysis of approximately 560 of the donors, a V segment was called functional when productive rearrangements were above 56.7%, and segregating when the standard deviation between donors exceeded 5%. A statistical classification framework was built to diagnose cytomegalovirus status from the catalog of TCR beta chain sequences. V and J gene assignment, in a later analysis, came from comparing TCR nucleotide sequences with IMGT/GENE-DB human TR gene sequences. In a later analysis, CDR3 sequences and most-parsimonious VDJ recombination scenarios were assigned using the TCRdist pipeline. A later analysis defined each TCR beta chain by its CDR3 amino acid sequence plus V-gene family, and excluded reads lacking a unique V-gene family. To address suspected cross-contamination and a sequencing artifact, a later analysis removed 592 highly shared, low-generation-probability nucleotide sequences. In a later analysis, a clonal expansion index for each public chain was calculated from normalized within-repertoire ranks of inferred template counts. In a later analysis, generation probabilities were computed using a VDJ recombination model fitted to out-of-frame rearrangements, and the results were checked against IGoR. A later analysis scored TCR-TCR, TCR-HLA and TCR-CMV co-occurrence with hypergeometric tests, applying a repertoire-size bias correction to TCR pairs. A later analysis estimated false discovery rates by permuting HLA or CMV assignments 20 times. A later analysis grouped co-occurring TCRs with DBSCAN, adding TCRdist sequence similarity when clustering within HLA-allele-positive subsets. Repertoires with fewer than 30,000 or more than 120,000 public chains, plus five repertoires with anomalous nucleotide sharing, were excluded from co-occurrence clustering. In its TCRdb copy, this immuneACCESS table keeps in-frame sequences only and misses some clones. Where compared with another copy, unresolved V genes explain less than half of these, and the others have no known cause. V and J calls and clone size come straight from that table; D and trimming were deduced from the DNA. Within this sample are around 110,000 clones, with roughly 69% of them counted one time only. Of the sample, 8% to 9.5% falls within the top ten clones.

Specimen: PBMCs. The rearrangement combines TRBV27 with TRBJ1-5, and 7 bases in between align with TRBD1. The TCR sequence derives from a woman aged 40-49 years in good health and CMV-seropositive. At the DNA level, the sequence is TGTGCCAGCAGTTTATCAGGGGGCGGACAGCCCCAGCATTTT. The translation is CASSLSGGGQPQHF.